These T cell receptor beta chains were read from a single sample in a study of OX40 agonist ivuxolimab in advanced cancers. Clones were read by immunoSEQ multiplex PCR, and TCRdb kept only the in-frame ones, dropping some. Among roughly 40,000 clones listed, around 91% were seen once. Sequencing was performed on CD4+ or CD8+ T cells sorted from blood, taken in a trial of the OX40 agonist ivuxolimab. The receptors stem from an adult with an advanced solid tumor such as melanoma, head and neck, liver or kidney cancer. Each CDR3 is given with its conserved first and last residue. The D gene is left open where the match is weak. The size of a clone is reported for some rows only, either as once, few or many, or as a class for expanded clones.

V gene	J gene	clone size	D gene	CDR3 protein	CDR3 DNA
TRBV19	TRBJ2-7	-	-	CASSIRAQTPYEQYF	TGTGCCAGTAGTATAAGGGCCCAGACACCATACGAGCAGTACTTC
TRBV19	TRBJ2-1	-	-	CASSIDTGYEQFF	TGTGCCAGTAGTATCGATACAGGGTATGAGCAGTTCTTC
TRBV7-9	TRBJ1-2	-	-	CASGVNYGYTF	TGTGCCAGCGGGGTAAACTATGGCTACACCTTC
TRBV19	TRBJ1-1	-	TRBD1	CASSSRGGSEAFF	TGTGCCAGTAGTTCCAGGGGGGGGTCTGAAGCTTTCTTT
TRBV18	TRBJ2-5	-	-	CASSPREGSLETQYF	TGTGCCAGCTCACCACGGGAAGGGTCACTGGAGACCCAGTACTTC
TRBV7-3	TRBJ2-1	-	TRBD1	CASSLYGTDYNEQFF	TGTGCCAGCAGCTTATATGGGACAGACTACAATGAGCAGTTCTTC
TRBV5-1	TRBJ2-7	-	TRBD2	CASSSSGGSYEQYF	TGCGCCAGCAGCTCCTCGGGAGGCTCCTACGAGCAGTACTTC
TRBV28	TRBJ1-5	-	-	CASSSMGTSPNQPQHF	TGTGCCAGCAGTTCCATGGGGACGTCTCCCAATCAGCCCCAGCATTTT
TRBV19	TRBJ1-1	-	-	CASSGQMNTEAFF	TGTGCCAGTAGTGGACAGATGAACACTGAAGCTTTCTTT
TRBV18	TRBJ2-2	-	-	CASSPPRGQLNTGELFF	TGTGCCAGCTCACCACCGCGGGGACAGCTAAACACCGGGGAGCTGTTTTTT
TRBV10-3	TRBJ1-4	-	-	CAISERPREKLFF	TGTGCCATCAGTGAACGTCCTCGTGAAAAACTGTTTTTT
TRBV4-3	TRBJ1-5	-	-	CASSQGPTDNQPQHF	TGCGCCAGCAGCCAAGGGCCGACAGACAATCAGCCCCAGCATTTT
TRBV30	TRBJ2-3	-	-	CAWSVPGPDTQYF	TGTGCCTGGAGTGTACCAGGGCCAGATACGCAGTATTTT
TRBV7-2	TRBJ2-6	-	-	CASNQNSGANVLTF	TGTGCCAGCAACCAAAACTCTGGGGCCAACGTCCTGACTTTC
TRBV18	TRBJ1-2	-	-	CASSVTGSVDYGYTF	TGTGCCAGCTCAGTGACAGGCTCGGTAGACTATGGCTACACCTTC
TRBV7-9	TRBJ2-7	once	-	CASSAPYGEQYF	TGTGCCAGCAGCGCGCCCTACGGCGAGCAGTACTTC
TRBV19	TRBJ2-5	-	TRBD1	CASSIGTGYQETQYF	TGTGCCAGTAGTATTGGGACAGGGTACCAAGAGACCCAGTACTTC
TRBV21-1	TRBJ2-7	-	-	CASSKERNEQYF	TGTGCCAGCAGCAAAGAGCGGAACGAGCAGTACTTC
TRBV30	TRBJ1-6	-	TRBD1	CAWSPWTGMNSPLHF	TGTGCCTGGAGTCCCTGGACAGGGATGAATTCACCCCTCCACTTT
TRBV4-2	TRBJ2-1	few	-	CASSQVRGFVDEQFF	TGTGCCAGCAGCCAAGTGAGAGGGTTTGTGGATGAGCAGTTCTTC
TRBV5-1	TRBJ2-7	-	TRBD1	CASSPDGTAYEQYF	TGCGCCAGCAGCCCGGACGGGACAGCCTACGAGCAGTACTTC
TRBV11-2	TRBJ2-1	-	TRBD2	CASSLAGFGGNEQFF	TGTGCCAGCAGCTTAGCAGGGTTCGGGGGGAATGAGCAGTTCTTC
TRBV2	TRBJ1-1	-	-	CASSGPWGTEAFF	TGTGCCAGCAGTGGGCCCTGGGGGACTGAAGCTTTCTTT
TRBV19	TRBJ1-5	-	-	CASSMALGINQPQHF	TGTGCCAGTAGTATGGCCTTGGGCATCAATCAGCCCCAGCATTTT
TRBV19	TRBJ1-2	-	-	CASRETGTGANYGYTF	TGTGCCAGTAGGGAAACCGGGACTGGAGCTAACTATGGCTACACCTTC
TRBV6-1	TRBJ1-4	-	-	CASTPRAANEKLFF	TGTGCCAGCACCCCTAGGGCGGCTAATGAAAAACTGTTTTTT
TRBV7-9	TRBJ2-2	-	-	CASSPTVNTGELFF	TGTGCCAGCAGCCCGACAGTGAACACCGGGGAGCTGTTTTTT
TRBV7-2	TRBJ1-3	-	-	CASSPTGRTGNTIYF	TGTGCCAGCAGCCCGACAGGAAGAACTGGAAACACCATATATTTT
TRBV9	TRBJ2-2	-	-	CASSVTTQLRSGELFF	TGTGCCAGCAGCGTAACAACGCAGCTTAGGTCCGGGGAGCTGTTTTTT
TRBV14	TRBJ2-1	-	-	CASSQDWPEQFF	TGTGCCAGCAGCCAGGACTGGCCTGAGCAGTTCTTC
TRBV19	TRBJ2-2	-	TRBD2	CASSLHLAGTNTGELFF	TGTGCCAGTAGTCTACATCTAGCGGGTACTAACACCGGGGAGCTGTTTTTT
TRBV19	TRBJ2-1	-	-	CASKARGLTYNEQFF	TGTGCCAGTAAGGCTCGGGGGCTGACCTACAATGAGCAGTTCTTC
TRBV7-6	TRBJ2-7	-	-	CASSPNRDAEQYF	TGTGCCAGCAGCCCCAACCGGGACGCCGAGCAGTACTTC
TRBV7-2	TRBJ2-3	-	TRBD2	CASPMGGRSRTDTQYF	TGTGCCAGTCCCATGGGCGGGAGGAGTCGAACAGATACGCAGTATTTT
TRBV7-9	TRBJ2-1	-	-	CASRLGRMTVEFF	TGTGCCAGCAGGTTGGGTCGGATGACAGTTGAGTTCTTC
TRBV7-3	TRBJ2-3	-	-	CASSLSVPSVRGDTQYF	-
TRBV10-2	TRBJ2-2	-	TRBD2	CASSGSASGGGELFF	TGCGCCAGCAGTGGGTCGGCTAGCGGGGGCGGGGAGCTGTTTTTT
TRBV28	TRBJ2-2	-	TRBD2	CASSLGRGRDITGELFF	TGTGCCAGCAGTTTGGGAAGAGGGAGGGATATCACCGGGGAGCTGTTTTTT
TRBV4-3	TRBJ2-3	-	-	CASSQETWGTQYF	TGCGCCAGCAGCCAGGAAACATGGGGTACGCAGTATTTT
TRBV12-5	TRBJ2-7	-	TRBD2	CATGLAGTYEQYF	TGTGCTACTGGACTAGCGGGGACCTACGAGCAGTACTTC
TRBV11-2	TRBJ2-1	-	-	CASRLAGSYNEQFF	TGTGCCAGCAGGCTGGCGGGTTCCTACAATGAGCAGTTCTTC
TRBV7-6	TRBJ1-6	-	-	CASSVTSNSPLHF	TGTGCCAGCAGCGTTACGAGTAATTCACCCCTCCACTTT
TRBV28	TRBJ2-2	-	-	CASWEDTGELFF	TGTGCCAGCTGGGAGGACACCGGGGAGCTGTTTTTT
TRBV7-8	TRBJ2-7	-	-	CASSFASTYEQYF	TGTGCCAGCAGCTTTGCTTCGACCTACGAGCAGTACTTC
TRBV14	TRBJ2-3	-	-	CASSRRDTQYF	TGTGCCAGCAGCCGTCGGGATACGCAGTATTTT
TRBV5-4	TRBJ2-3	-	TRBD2	CASSPDAGGAWDTQYF	TGTGCCAGCAGCCCGGATGCGGGGGGGGCCTGGGATACGCAGTATTTT
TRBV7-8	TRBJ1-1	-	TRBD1	CASSYYRGRPEAFF	TGTGCCAGCAGCTACTACAGGGGAAGGCCTGAAGCTTTCTTT
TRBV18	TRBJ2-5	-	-	CASSPIDGQETQYF	TGTGCCAGCTCACCAATCGACGGGCAAGAGACCCAGTACTTC
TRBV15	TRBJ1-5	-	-	CATSREEGPQHF	TGTGCCACCAGCAGAGAAGAGGGTCCCCAGCATTTT
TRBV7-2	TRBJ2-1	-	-	CASSLGGDLFF	TGTGCCAGCAGCTTAGGTGGAGACCTGTTCTTC
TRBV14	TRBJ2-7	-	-	CASGTAGTYEQYF	TGTGCCAGCGGGACAGCCGGGACTTACGAGCAGTACTTC
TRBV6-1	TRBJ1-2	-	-	CASTEGPQTGYGYTF	TGTGCCAGCACCGAAGGGCCACAGACCGGCTATGGCTACACCTTC
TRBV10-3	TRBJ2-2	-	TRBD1	CAIRPGQGAGGELFF	TGTGCCATCAGACCGGGACAGGGGGCCGGCGGGGAGCTGTTTTTT